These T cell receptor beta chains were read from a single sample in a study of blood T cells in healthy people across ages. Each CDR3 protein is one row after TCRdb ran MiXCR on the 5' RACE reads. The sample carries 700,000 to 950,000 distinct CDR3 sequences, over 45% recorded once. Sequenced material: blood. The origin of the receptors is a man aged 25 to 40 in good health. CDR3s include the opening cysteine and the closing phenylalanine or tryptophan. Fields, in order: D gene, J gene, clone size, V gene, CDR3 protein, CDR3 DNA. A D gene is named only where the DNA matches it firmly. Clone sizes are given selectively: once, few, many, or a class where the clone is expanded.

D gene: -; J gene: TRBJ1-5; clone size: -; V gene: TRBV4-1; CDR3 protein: CASSQEWWVNSNQPQHF; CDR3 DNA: TGCGCCAGCAGCCAAGAATGGTGGGTTAACAGCAATCAGCCCCAGCATTTT
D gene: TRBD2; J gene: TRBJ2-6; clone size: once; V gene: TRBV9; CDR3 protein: CASGGPGGVNVLTF; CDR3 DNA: TGTGCCAGCGGAGGACCGGGAGGGGTCAACGTCCTGACTTTC
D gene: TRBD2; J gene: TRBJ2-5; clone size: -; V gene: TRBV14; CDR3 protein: CASSLLSGSEQYF; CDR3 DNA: TGTGCCAGCAGCCTCCTTAGCGGGAGTGAGCAGTACTTC
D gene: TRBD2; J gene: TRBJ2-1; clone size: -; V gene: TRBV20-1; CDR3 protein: CSARGQGLARGNEQFF; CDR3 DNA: TGCAGTGCTAGGGGACAAGGACTAGCAAGAGGCAATGAGCAGTTCTTC
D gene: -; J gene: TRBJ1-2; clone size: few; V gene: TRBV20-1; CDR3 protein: CSARVSAPGARNYGYTF; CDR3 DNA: TGCAGTGCTAGAGTCTCTGCTCCAGGGGCTCGGAACTATGGCTACACCTTC
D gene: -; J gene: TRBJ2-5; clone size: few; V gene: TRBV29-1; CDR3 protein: CSVGEQAEERAQYF; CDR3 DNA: TGCAGCGTTGGTGAACAGGCAGAAGAGAGGGCCCAGTACTTC
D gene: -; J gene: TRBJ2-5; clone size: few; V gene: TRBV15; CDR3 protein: CATSRVYQETQYF; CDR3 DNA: TGTGCCACCAGCAGAGTTTACCAAGAGACCCAGTACTTC
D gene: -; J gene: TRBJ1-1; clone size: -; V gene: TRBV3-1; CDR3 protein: CASSQLDTEAFF; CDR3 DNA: TGTGCCAGCAGCCAGTTGGACACTGAAGCTTTCTTT
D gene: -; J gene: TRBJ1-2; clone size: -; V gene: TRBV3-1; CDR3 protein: CASSLGTGQLNYGYTF; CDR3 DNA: TGTGCCAGCAGCCTGGGAACGGGACAACTTAACTATGGCTACACCTTC
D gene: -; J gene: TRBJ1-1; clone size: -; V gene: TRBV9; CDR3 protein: CASSAIQGRTEAFF; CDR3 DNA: TGTGCCAGCAGCGCTATACAAGGGAGAACTGAAGCTTTCTTT
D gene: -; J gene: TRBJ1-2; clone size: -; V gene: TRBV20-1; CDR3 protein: CSVGRAPYTF; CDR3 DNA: TGCAGTGTGGGGCGGGCACCATACACCTTC
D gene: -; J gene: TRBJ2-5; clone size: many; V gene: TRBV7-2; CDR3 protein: CASSFWGQLQETQYF; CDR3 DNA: TGTGCCAGCAGCTTCTGGGGACAACTTCAAGAGACCCAGTACTTC
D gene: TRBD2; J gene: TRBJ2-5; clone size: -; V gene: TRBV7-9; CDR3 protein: CASSSAGTSGYQETQYF; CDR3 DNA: TGTGCCAGCAGCTCAGCCGGGACTAGCGGCTACCAGGAGACCCAGTACTTC
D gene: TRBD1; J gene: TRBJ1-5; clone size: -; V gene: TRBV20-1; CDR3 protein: CSASEPGQGGGQPQHF; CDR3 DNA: TGCAGTGCTAGTGAGCCCGGACAGGGAGGGGGTCAGCCCCAGCATTTT
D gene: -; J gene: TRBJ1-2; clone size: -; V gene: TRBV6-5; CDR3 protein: CASSYSGVINYGYTF; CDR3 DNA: TGTGCCAGCAGTTACTCGGGGGTGATTAACTATGGCTACACCTTC
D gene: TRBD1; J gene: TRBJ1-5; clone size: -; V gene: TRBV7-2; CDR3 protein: CASSPQGGSQPQHF; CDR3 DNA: TGTGCCAGCAGCCCCCAGGGGGGAAGTCAGCCCCAGCATTTT
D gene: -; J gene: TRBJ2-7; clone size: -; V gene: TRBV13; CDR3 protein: CASSSGTPSGRDEQYF; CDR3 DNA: TGTGCCAGCAGCTCCGGGACTCCCTCCGGTCGGGACGAGCAGTACTTC
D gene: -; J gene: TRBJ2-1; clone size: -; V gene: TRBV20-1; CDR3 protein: CSAATSLRTAEQFF; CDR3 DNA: TGCAGTGCCGCGACTAGTTTGCGGACGGCTGAGCAGTTCTTC
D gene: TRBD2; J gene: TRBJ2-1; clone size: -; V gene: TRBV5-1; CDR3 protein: CASRPSGSRYNEQFF; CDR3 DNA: TGCGCCAGCAGGCCTAGCGGGAGTAGGTACAATGAGCAGTTCTTC
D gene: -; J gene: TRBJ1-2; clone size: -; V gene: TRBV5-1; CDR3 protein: CASRNHIRGNYGHTF; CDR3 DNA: TGCGCCAGCAGAAATCATATCCGGGGAAACTATGGCCACACCTTC
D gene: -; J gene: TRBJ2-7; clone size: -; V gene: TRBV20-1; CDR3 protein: CSASPWEVGTYEQYF; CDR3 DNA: TGCAGTGCTAGTCCCTGGGAGGTTGGGACCTACGAGCAGTACTTC
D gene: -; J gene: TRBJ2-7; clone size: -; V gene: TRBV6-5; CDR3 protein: CASTLGSEQYF; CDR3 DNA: TGTGCCAGCACCCTTGGAAGCGAGCAGTACTTC
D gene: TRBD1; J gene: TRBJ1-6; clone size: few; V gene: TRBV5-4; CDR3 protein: CASSPGQANSPLHF; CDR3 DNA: TGTGCCAGCAGCCCGGGACAGGCAAATTCACCCCTCCACTTT